This T cell receptor (beta chain) emerged from a study of blood T cell repertoires in COVID-19. Study-wide background: Specimens from acute and convalescent COVID-19 originated in the United States, Italy and Spain. Sample material is recorded as cDNA or gDNA derived from T cells, B-cell-depleted T cells, or PBMCs.

Measured with immunoSEQ multiplex PCR; TCRdb has only the in-frame clones, and not every one. This sample yields 200,000 to 300,000 clones, of which approximately 84% are seen a single time; roughly 3.3% belongs to the top ten. Those enrolled, adults aged roughly 18 to 95 years, came from around 24 US areas. CDR1 SGHRS and CDR2 YFSETQ come from the germline V gene. V was clipped by 3 bases and J by 2 bases; unmatched bases: 11. CDR3 size: 17 residues. The source of this sequence is a woman aged 40 to 50 with acute COVID-19. The V call is TRBV5-1, the J call TRBJ2-1; 7 nucleotides match TRBD2. The sample was PBMCs or T cells enriched from blood (not recorded which). The CDR3 protein is CASSYGLEAGTYNEQFF. CDR3 bases: TGCGCCAGCAGCTATGGACTGGAAGCGGGAACCTACAATGAGCAGTTCTTC. Full variable domain (remainder filled in from reference TRBV5-1 and TRBJ2-1): KAGVTQTPRYLIKTRGQQVTLSCSPISGHRSVSWYQQTPGQGLQFLFEYFSETQRNKGNFPGRFSGRQFSNSRSEMNVSTLELGDSALYLCASSYGLEAGTYNEQFFGPGTRLTVL.